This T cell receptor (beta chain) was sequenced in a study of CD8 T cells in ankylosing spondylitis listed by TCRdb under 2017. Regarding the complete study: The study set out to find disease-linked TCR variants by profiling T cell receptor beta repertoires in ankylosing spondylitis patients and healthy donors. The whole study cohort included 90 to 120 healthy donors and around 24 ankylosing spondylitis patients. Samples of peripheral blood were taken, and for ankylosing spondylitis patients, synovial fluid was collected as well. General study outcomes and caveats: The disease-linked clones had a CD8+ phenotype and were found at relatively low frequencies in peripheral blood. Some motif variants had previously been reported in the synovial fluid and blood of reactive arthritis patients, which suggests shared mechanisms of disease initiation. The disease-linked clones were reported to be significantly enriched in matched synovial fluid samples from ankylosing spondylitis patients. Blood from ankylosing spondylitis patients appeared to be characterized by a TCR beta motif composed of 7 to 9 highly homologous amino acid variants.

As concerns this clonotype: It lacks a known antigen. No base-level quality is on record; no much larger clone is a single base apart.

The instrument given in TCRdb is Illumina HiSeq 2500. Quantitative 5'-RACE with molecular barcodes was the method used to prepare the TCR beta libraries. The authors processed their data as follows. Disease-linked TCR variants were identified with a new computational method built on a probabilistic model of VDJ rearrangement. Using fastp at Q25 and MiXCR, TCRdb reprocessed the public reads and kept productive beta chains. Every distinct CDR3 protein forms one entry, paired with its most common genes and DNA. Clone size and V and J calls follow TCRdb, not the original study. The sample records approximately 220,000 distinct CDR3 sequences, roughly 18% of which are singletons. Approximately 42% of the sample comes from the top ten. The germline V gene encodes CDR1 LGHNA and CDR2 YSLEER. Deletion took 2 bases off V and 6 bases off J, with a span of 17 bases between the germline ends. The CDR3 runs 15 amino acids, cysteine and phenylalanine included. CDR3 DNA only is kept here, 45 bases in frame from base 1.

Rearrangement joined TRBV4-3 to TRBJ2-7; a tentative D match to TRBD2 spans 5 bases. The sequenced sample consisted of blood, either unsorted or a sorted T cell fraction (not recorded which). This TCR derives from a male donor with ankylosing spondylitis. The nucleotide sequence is TGCGCCAGCAGCCAATGGCGGGTTGGGATTCTCGAGCAGTACTTC. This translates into CASSQWRVGILEQYF.